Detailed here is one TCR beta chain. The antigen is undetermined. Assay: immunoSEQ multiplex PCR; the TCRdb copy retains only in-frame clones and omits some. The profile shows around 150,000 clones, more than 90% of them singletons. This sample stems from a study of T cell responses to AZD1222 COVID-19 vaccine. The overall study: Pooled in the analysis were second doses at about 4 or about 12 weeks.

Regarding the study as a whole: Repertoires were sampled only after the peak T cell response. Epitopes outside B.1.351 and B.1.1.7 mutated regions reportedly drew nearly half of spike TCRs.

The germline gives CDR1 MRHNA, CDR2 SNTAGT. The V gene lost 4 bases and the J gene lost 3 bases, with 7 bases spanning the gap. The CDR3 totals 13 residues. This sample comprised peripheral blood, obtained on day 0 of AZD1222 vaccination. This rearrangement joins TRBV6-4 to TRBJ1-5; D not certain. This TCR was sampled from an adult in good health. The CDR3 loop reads CASSVQANQPQHF. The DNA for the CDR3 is TGTGCCAGCAGTGTTCAGGCCAATCAGCCCCAGCATTTT.